These 12 T cell receptor beta chains were sequenced from one sample in a study of T cells after yellow fever vaccination. Each CDR3 protein gets one entry after TCRdb re-called the 5' RACE reads with MiXCR. The sample yields fewer than 400,000 distinct CDR3 sequences, about 10% seen once. The source was CD4+ T cells sorted from PBMCs, collected 45 days after the yellow fever booster vaccination. All receptors come from a man aged 18 to 35 who received the YFV17D yellow fever vaccine.

This clonotype has more than one count but fewer than ten. This chain uses TRBV6-2 or TRBV6-3 with TRBJ2-7, with 9 bases matching TRBD1. The CDR3 is 13 amino acids. Germline V gives CDR1 MNHEY, CDR2 SVGEGT. V was pared by 6 bases and J by 7 bases, with 7 bases of the junction left unmatched. The CDR3 here is CASSAGTGKEQYV. DNA of the CDR3: TGTGCCAGCAGCGCCGGGACAGGGAAAGAGCAGTACGTC.

The chain carries TRBV7-9 and TRBJ2-5; possibly TRBD1 for D (6 bases). CDR1 is SEHNR, CDR2 FQNEAQ, per germline (reference sequence). With 5 bases removed from V and 4 bases from J, the gap between germline ends came to 14 bases. This CDR3 spans 14 amino acids. CDR3 DNA: TGTGCCAGCAGCCCACAGGGAACGGGAGAGACCCAGTACTTC. This encodes CASSPQGTGETQYF.

This clonotype has a handful of counts. The chain uses TRBV10-3 and TRBJ2-3; TRBD1 or TRBD2 may be the D gene (5 bases each). Germline assignment: CDR1 ENHRY and CDR2 SYGVKD. Trimming left V 4 bases short and J 3 bases short, with 8 bases between. The CDR3 contains 13 residues. CDR3 sequence reads: CAISGDGTDTQYF. The CDR3 region has the DNA TGTGCCATCAGTGGGGACGGGACAGATACGCAGTATTTT.

This clonotype was seen ten or more times. The V and J genes are TRBV12-3 or TRBV12-4 and TRBJ1-4; D gene unclear. The CDR3 runs to 14 residues. With 2 bases removed from V and 0 bases from J, the gap between germline ends came to 4 bases. CDR3 nucleotides: TGTGCCAGCAGTTTAACATCAACTAATGAAAAACTGTTTTTT. It specifies CASSLTSTNEKLFF.

The rearrangement uses TRBV20-1 and TRBJ2-6; 7 positions match TRBD2. With V trimmed by 4 bases and J by 2 bases, 5 bases remained unmatched. The CDR3 is made up of 15 amino acids. CDR1 and CDR2 (germline): DFQATT, SNEGSKA (reference sequence). The DNA of the CDR3 is TGCAGTGCTACCCCTGGGGGGGCTGGGGCCAACGTCCTGACTTTC. The encoded protein is CSATPGGAGANVLTF.

J is TRBJ2-3 and V is TRBV6-2 or TRBV6-3; TRBD2 matches 13 bases. The CDR3 has 16 amino acids. V lost 6 bases and J lost 7; bases outside the gene matches: 10. The germline V gene encodes CDR1 MNHEY and CDR2 SVGEGT. The CDR3 DNA follows: TGTGCCAGCAGCCTCACCGGGACTAGCGGGGAATATACGCAGTATTTT. Its translation: CASSLTGTSGEYTQYF.

This clonotype was found many times. As DNA, the CDR3 is TGCGCCAGCAGCCAAGGTATCCAAGAGACCCAGTACTTC. This codes for CASSQGIQETQYF. This sequence joins TRBV4-3 and TRBJ2-5; unclear D gene. The V gene lost 1 base and the J gene lost 1 base, with 4 bases spanning the gap. The CDR3 totals 13 residues. Germline V lookup: CDR1 LGHNA, CDR2 YSLEER.

Ten or more counts support this clonotype. This chain joins TRBV5-1 and TRBJ2-1; D is possibly TRBD1 (5 bases). The germline gives CDR1 SGHRS, CDR2 YFSETQ. This CDR3 is 14 amino acids long. Trimming pared 5 bases from V and 6 bases from J, leaving 15 bases between. The CDR3 nucleotides are TGCGCCAGCAGTCTAGGGGCTTTGGCCAATGAGCAGTTCTTC. Translating gives CASSLGALANEQFF.

The chain recombines TRBV11-3 with TRBJ2-3, with TRBD2 matching over 9 bases. V shed 4 bases, J shed 6 bases, and the junction held 5 bases outside the gene matches. Germline CDR1 and CDR2: SGHNT and YENEEA. CDR3 length: 14 amino acids. The CDR3 spells CASSSLAGVDTQYF. For the CDR3, the DNA is TGTGCCAGCAGCTCCTTAGCGGGGGTGGATACGCAGTATTTT.

This clonotype showed up just a few times. In nucleotides, the CDR3 is TGTGCCAGCAGTGAAAGGGGTTTCTCTGGAAACACCATATATTTT. Its protein is CASSERGFSGNTIYF. V usage is TRBV2 and J usage is TRBJ1-3; a possible D gene is TRBD1 (5 bases). Germline CDR1 reads SNHLY; CDR2 reads FYNNEI. The V gene lost 2 bases and the J gene lost 0 bases, with 8 bases spanning the gap. This CDR3 is built from 15 residues. The whole variable domain, filled in from reference TRBV2 and TRBJ1-3, reads EPEVTQTPSHQVTQMGQEVILRCVPISNHLYFYWYRQILGQKVEFLVSFYNNEISEKSEIFDDQFSVERPDGSNFTLKIRSTKLEDSAMYFCASSERGFSGNTIYFGEGSWLTVV.

This clonotype has a handful of counts. This sequence joins TRBV7-2 and TRBJ2-3; D call uncertain. CDR1 and CDR2 (germline): SGHTA, FQGNSA. The CDR3 is 14 residues long. V lost 1 base, J lost 8 bases, and 13 bases lay in between. The CDR3 DNA reads TGTGCCAGCAGCTTAGGAGCGCCCCGACCTACGCAGTATTTT. It translates to CASSLGAPRPTQYF.

This clonotype was observed a few times. V gene TRBV29-1 combines with J gene TRBJ2-4; TRBD2 agrees at 9 bases. Germline trimming cut 0 bases from V and 9 bases from J; bases unmatched to any gene: 12. Germline CDR1 reads SQVTM; CDR2 reads ANQGSEA. This CDR3 contains 16 residues. The CDR3 protein is CSVEETTGTSPFIQYF. CDR3 bases: TGCAGCGTTGAAGAGACTACCGGGACTAGCCCATTCATTCAGTACTTC.